Each of the 19 T cell receptor beta chains below was sequenced from the same sample in a study of shared clonotypes between healthy human individuals (dated by TCRdb to about 2020). Libraries were prepared through the immunoSEQ multiplex PCR assay. TCRdb took over this immuneACCESS table, retaining in-frame rearrangements with V and J assigned. Such tables are incomplete; in checked studies, under half of the missing clones stem from an unresolved V gene, and the remainder is unexplained. The sample records about 980,000 clones, more than 75% of which are singletons. Of the sample, about 1.5% falls within the top ten clones. The sequencing input was memory CD4+ T cells sorted from blood. This specimen's cell subset or site label, per the study, means: CD45RA-negative fraction. The receptor source for this set is a man in his late teens or twenties in good health.

This rearrangement joins TRBV6-1 to TRBJ2-7; a possible D gene is TRBD2 (6 bases). V shed 6 bases and J shed 5 bases, with 20 bases lying between them. The length of the CDR3 is 15 residues. Germline loops: CDR1 MNHNS, CDR2 SASEGT. CDR3 nucleotides: TGTGCCAGCAGAGGACCAGCCGGGGGTCGGGACGAGCAGTACTTC. This sequence encodes CASRGPAGGRDEQYF.

The rearrangement links TRBV11-2 to TRBJ2-7; TRBD2 matches 10 bases. V shed 3 bases and J 2 bases; nucleotides not matched to a gene: 4. CDR1 and CDR2 from the germline V gene are SGHAT and FQNNGV. This CDR3 is 15 amino acids long. CDR3 nucleotide sequence: TGTGCCAGCAGCTTGGGGAGCGGGAGGGCCTACGAGCAGTACTTC. It codes for CASSLGSGRAYEQYF. The full variable domain, its missing parts supplied by reference TRBV11-2 and TRBJ2-7, is EAGVAQSPRYKIIEKRQSVAFWCNPISGHATLYWYQQILGQGPKLLIQFQNNGVVDDSQLPKDRFSAERLKGVDSTLKIQPAKLEDSAVYLCASSLGSGRAYEQYFGPGTRLTVT.

J is TRBJ2-7 and V is TRBV10-3, with D perhaps matching TRBD1 (5 bases). CDR3 size: 15 residues. Germline assignment: CDR1 ENHRY and CDR2 SYGVKD. V lost 3 bases and J lost 3, with 15 bases in between. CDR3 coding DNA: TGTGCCATCAGTGAAGGGCAGGGTGTGCTCTACGAGCAGTACTTC. Amino acid sequence: CAISEGQGVLYEQYF.

The V and J genes are TRBV4-1 and TRBJ1-6; perhaps TRBD1 as D (6 bases). Germline lookup yields CDR1 MGHRA and CDR2 YSYEKL. The CDR3 has 17 amino acids. V lost 2 bases to trimming and J lost 7 bases, with 18 bases between them. CDR3 bases: TGCGCCAGCAGCCAAAAAGCTGAGGGTCAGGGGAATTCACCCCTCCACTTT. This translates into CASSQKAEGQGNSPLHF.

The chain couples TRBV10-1 to TRBJ2-3, with D possibly TRBD2 on 7 matching bases. Germline lookup yields CDR1 WNHNN and CDR2 SYGVQD (reference sequence). The CDR3 extends over 15 amino acids. V lost 6 bases, J lost 3 bases, and 16 bases lay in between. The CDR3: CASSNEGGGTDTQYF. The DNA of the CDR3 is TGCGCCAGCAGCAACGAGGGGGGAGGGACAGATACGCAGTATTTT.

This clone has a single count. This rearrangement joins TRBV6-5 to TRBJ1-4; possible D gene TRBD1, 6 bases. The CDR3 loop spans 14 amino acids. Germline V gives CDR1 MNHEY, CDR2 SVGAGI. The V end was cut by 5 bases, the J end by 4 bases, with 11 bases between. DNA for the CDR3: TGTGCCAGCAGTGTACGAGGGGGTAATGAAAAACTGTTTTTT. Its translation is CASSVRGGNEKLFF.

The chain uses TRBV2 and TRBJ1-2; D unresolved. The ends were cut back, 2 bases at V and 2 bases at J, with 12 bases in the middle. The CDR3 has 15 residues. In germline, CDR1 is SNHLY, CDR2 FYNNEI. The chain's CDR3 is CASSETANPNYGYTF. CDR3 coding DNA: TGTGCCAGCAGTGAAACAGCTAACCCAAACTATGGCTACACCTTC. The whole variable domain, filled in from reference TRBV2 and TRBJ1-2, reads EPEVTQTPSHQVTQMGQEVILRCVPISNHLYFYWYRQILGQKVEFLVSFYNNEISEKSEIFDDQFSVERPDGSNFTLKIRSTKLEDSAMYFCASSETANPNYGYTFGSGTRLTVV.

This clone occurred many times. The rearrangement uses TRBV6-5 and TRBJ1-1, with D tentatively TRBD1 (6 bases). The CDR3 loop spans 14 amino acids. Germline V lookup: CDR1 MNHEY, CDR2 SVGAGI. The V gene lost 0 bases and the J gene lost 11 bases, with 16 bases spanning the gap. The CDR3 bases are TGTGCCAGCAGTTACTCCTACAGGGATGTAGGGGCTTTCTTT. This encodes CASSYSYRDVGAFF.

The chain employs TRBV5-1 and TRBJ2-5; 10 nucleotides match TRBD1. CDR3 size: 15 residues. V lost 5 bases and J lost 4; bases outside the gene matches: 8. The germline V gene has CDR1 SGHRS and CDR2 YFSETQ. Here the CDR3 reads CASRPTGGRTETQYF. The CDR3 bases are TGCGCCAGCAGACCGACAGGGGGCAGGACAGAGACCCAGTACTTC.

V gene TRBV19 combines with J gene TRBJ2-3; 8 bases map to TRBD2. This CDR3 region has 14 residues. Trimming cost V 4 bases and J 3 bases; bases outside gene matches: 3. CDR1 and CDR2 from the germline V gene are LNHDA and SQIVND (reference sequence). CDR3 DNA: TGTGCCAGTAGTACCAGCGGGAGTACAGATACGCAGTATTTT. It translates to CASSTSGSTDTQYF.

This clone was seen only a few times. The V gene is TRBV7-3, the J gene TRBJ1-1, with D possibly matching TRBD1 (6 bases). Germline V gene sequence: CDR1 SGHTA, CDR2 FQGTGA. This CDR3 region has 13 residues. V was cut by 5 bases and J by 1 base, with 8 bases left in between. Written as DNA, the CDR3 is TGTGCCAGCAGCGAACAGGGGAACACTGAAGCTTTCTTT. This codes for CASSEQGNTEAFF.

Details on this clone: Additional DNA sequences in this sample encode the identical CDR3. The gene calls are TRBV6-1 and TRBJ1-1; D is perhaps TRBD1 (5 bases). Trimming removed 0 bases at V and 1 base at J, with 9 bases between. The CDR3 runs to 15 residues. From germline, CDR1 is MNHNS and CDR2 SASEGT. CDR3 in DNA: TGTGCCAGCAGTGAAGCGGGGAGGGGGAACACTGAAGCTTTCTTT. Translation gives CASSEAGRGNTEAFF.

This sequence joins TRBV5-4 and TRBJ2-5, with 8 bases that match TRBD2. This CDR3 comprises 14 residues. Trimming took 0 bases from V and 5 from J; bases not matched to a gene: 3. In germline, CDR1 is SGHNT, CDR2 YYREEE (reference sequence). The CDR3 DNA reads as TGTGCCAGCAGCTTGGCTGCGGGAGGCGAGACCCAGTACTTC. Translation gives CASSLAAGGETQYF.

The rearrangement links TRBV9 to TRBJ2-1; D remains ambiguous. Germline V CDR1 and CDR2: SGDLS, YYNGEE. The CDR3 loop spans 13 amino acids. V was trimmed by 4 bases and J by 9 bases, leaving 14 bases between them. The CDR3 loop is CASSQLQSSEQFF. For the CDR3, the DNA is TGTGCCAGCAGCCAACTTCAGTCCAGTGAGCAGTTCTTC.

V gene TRBV5-1 combines with J gene TRBJ2-2; the D gene is possibly TRBD1 (6 bases). The CDR3 has 17 residues. Germline CDR1 reads SGHRS; CDR2 reads YFSETQ. V gave up 4 bases and J gave up 0 bases, with 16 bases separating them. CDR3 in amino acids: CASSLDPTGANTGELFF. The CDR3 region has the DNA TGCGCCAGCAGCCTAGATCCGACAGGCGCGAACACCGGGGAGCTGTTTTTT.

This chain joins TRBV6-5 and TRBJ1-3; 7 bases are a match to TRBD1. Germline-derived CDR1 and CDR2 are MNHEY and SVGAGI. CDR3 length equals 15 residues. The V and J ends lost 6 bases and 0 bases, in that order; junction bases with no gene match: 5. For the CDR3, the DNA is TGTGCCAGCAGGGTCCGACAGGGCTCTGGAAACACCATATATTTT. It codes for CASRVRQGSGNTIYF.

As DNA, the CDR3 is TGTGCCAGCAGTGAAGCCCGAGGGGCCGGAGCTTTCTTT. Translating it yields CASSEARGAGAFF. The chain is built from TRBV2 and TRBJ1-1, with a tentative D call TRBD1 (5 bases). Germline loops: CDR1 SNHLY, CDR2 FYNNEI. CDR3 length: 13 residues. V lost 0 bases, J lost 10 bases, and 12 bases lay in between.

This clone came up a few times. The chain has TRBV4-1 and TRBJ2-5; 10 bases are a match to TRBD2. The CDR3 runs to 18 residues. Germline-derived CDR1 and CDR2 are MGHRA and YSYEKL. V was pared by 1 base and J by 1 base, with 9 bases of the junction left unmatched. CDR3 in DNA: TGCGCCAGCAGCCAAGTTCGTGCTAGCGGGGGATTCCAAGAGACCCAGTACTTC. Its protein is CASSQVRASGGFQETQYF.

This clone appeared a few times. The chain joins TRBV30 to TRBJ1-1, with no clear D. The V gene lost 5 bases and the J gene lost 5 bases, with 12 bases spanning the gap. This CDR3 spans 12 amino acids. Germline V gives CDR1 GTSNPN, CDR2 SVGIG (reference sequence). CDR3 sequence: CAWAGGSTEAFF. The DNA of the CDR3 is TGTGCCTGGGCGGGCGGAAGTACTGAAGCTTTCTTT.